The clone carrying this TCR beta chain was counted between two and nine times. This entry is derived from a study of blood T cell repertoires in COVID-19. The wider study: Samples representing acute and convalescent COVID-19 were sourced from the United States, Italy and Spain.

V lost 5 bases and J lost 0, with 22 bases in between. This CDR3 is built from 19 residues. Germline assignment: CDR1 SEHNR and CDR2 FQNEAQ (reference sequence). Per the original data handling: Reference gene primers were amplified, and this amplification served to estimate nucleated cell counts. Only in-frame clones appear in the TCRdb table, and some are missing; sequencing was by immunoSEQ multiplex PCR. Clone size and the V and J calls come from that table; the DNA yielded D and trimming. The profile covers over 85,000 clones, with 88% appearing a single time and around 4.9% taken by the ten largest.

V gene TRBV7-9 combines with J gene TRBJ2-2, with unresolved D. Sequences were obtained from peripheral blood. This clonotype was sampled from a woman of 80 years or more with active COVID-19. The CDR3 reads CASSPRIASQISNTGELFF. The CDR3 DNA reads as TGTGCCAGCAGCCCCCGGATAGCATCGCAGATTTCGAACACCGGGGAGCTGTTTTTT.